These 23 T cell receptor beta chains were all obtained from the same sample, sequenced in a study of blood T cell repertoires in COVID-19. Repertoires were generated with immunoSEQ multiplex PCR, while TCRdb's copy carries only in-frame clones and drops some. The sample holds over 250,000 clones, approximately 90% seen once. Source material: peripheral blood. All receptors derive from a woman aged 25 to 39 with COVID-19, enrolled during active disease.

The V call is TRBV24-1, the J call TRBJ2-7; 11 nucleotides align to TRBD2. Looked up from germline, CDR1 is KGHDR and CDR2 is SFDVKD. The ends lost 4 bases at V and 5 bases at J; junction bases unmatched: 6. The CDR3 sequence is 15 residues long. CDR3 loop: CATSDIAGGLNEQYF. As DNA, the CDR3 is TGTGCCACCAGTGACATAGCGGGAGGGCTCAACGAGCAGTACTTC.

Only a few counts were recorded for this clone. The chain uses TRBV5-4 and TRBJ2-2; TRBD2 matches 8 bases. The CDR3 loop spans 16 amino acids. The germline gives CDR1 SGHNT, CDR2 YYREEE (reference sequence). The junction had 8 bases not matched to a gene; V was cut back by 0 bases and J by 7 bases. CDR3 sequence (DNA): TGTGCCAGCAGCTTGGCGGGGCGGGAGGAGATCGGGGAGCTGTTTTTT. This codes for CASSLAGREEIGELFF.

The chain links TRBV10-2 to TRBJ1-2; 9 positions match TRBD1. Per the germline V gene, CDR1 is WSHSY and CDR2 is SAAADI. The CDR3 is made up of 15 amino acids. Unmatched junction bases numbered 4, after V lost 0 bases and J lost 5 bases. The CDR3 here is CASSESIQGAYGYTF. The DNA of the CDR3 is TGCGCCAGCAGTGAGTCGATACAGGGGGCGTATGGCTACACCTTC.

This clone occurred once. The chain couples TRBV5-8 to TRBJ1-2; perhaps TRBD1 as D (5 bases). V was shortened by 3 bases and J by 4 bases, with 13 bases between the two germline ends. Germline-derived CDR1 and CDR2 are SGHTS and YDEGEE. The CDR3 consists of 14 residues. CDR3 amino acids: CASSSVRGSYGYTF. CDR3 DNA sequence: TGTGCCAGCAGCTCAGTGCGGGGCAGCTATGGCTACACCTTC.

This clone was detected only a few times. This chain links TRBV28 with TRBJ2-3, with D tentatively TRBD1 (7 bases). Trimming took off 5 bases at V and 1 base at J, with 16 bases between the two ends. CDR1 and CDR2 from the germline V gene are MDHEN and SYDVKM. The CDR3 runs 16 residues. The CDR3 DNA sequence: TGTGCCAGCAGTCTTACAGGGGACTGGGGCACAGATACGCAGTATTTT. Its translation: CASSLTGDWGTDTQYF.

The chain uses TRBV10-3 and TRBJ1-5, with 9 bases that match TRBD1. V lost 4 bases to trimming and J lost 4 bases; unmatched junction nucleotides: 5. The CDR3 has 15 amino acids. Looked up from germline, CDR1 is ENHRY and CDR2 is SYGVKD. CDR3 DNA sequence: TGTGCCATCAGTGGTCCGGGACAGGGAAATCAGCCCCAGCATTTT. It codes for CAISGPGQGNQPQHF.

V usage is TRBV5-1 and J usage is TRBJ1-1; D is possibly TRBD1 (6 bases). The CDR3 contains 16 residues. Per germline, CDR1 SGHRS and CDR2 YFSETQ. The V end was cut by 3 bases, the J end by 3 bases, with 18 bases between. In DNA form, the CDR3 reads TGCGCCAGCAGCTCAACTGGGGGTAGGGGGTACACTGAAGCTTTCTTT. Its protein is CASSSTGGRGYTEAFF.

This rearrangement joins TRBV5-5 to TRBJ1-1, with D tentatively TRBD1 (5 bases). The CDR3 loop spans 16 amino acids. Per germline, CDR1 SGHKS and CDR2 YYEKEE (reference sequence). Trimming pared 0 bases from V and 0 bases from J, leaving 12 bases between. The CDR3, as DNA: TGTGCCAGCAGCTTGGCCCAGGGTGGGGTGAACACTGAAGCTTTCTTT. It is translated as CASSLAQGGVNTEAFF. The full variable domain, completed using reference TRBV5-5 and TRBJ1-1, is DAGVTQSPTHLIKTRGQQVTLRCSPISGHKSVSWYQQVLGQGPQFIFQYYEKEERGRGNFPDRFSARQFPNYSSELNVNALLLGDSALYLCASSLAQGGVNTEAFFGQGTRLTVV.

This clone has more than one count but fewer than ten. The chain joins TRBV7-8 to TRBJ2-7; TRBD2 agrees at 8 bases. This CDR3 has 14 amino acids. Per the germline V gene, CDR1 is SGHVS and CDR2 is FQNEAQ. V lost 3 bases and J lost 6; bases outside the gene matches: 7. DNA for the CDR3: TGTGCCAGCAGCTTTAGAGCGGGAGACGGCGAGCAGTACTTC. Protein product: CASSFRAGDGEQYF.

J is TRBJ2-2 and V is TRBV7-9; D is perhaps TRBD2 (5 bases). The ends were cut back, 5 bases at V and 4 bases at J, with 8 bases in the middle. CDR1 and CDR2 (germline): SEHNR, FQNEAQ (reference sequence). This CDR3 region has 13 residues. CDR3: CASSVTSTGELFF. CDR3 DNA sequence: TGTGCCAGCAGCGTAACTAGCACCGGGGAGCTGTTTTTT. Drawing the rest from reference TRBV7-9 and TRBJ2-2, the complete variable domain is DTGVSQNPRHKITKRGQNVTFRCDPISEHNRLYWYRQTLGQGPEFLTYFQNEAQLEKSRLLSDRFSAERPKGSFSTLEIQRTEQGDSAMYLCASSVTSTGELFFGEGSRLTVL.

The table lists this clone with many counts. The CDR3, as DNA: TGTGCCAGCAGCTTAAGGACAGGGAATAATTCACCCCTCCACTTT. Translation: CASSLRTGNNSPLHF. This chain connects TRBV7-2 to TRBJ1-6; 8 nucleotides line up with TRBD1. CDR1 is SGHTA, CDR2 FQGNSA, per germline. V was clipped by 2 bases and J by 5 bases; unmatched bases: 2. The CDR3 is 15 amino acids.

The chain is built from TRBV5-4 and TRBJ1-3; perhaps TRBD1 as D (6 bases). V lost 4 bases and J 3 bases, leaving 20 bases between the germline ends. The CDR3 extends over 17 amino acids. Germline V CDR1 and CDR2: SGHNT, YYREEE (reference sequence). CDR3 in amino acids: CASSPSGGGANGNTIYF. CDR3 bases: TGTGCCAGCAGCCCCTCGGGGGGGGGCGCGAATGGAAACACCATATATTTT.

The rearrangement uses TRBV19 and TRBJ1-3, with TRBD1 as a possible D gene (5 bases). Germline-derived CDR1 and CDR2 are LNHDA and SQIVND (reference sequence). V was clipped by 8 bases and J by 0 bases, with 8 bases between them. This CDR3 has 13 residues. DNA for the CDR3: TGTGCCAGTTCACAGGTCTCTGGAAACACCATATATTTT. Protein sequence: CASSQVSGNTIYF. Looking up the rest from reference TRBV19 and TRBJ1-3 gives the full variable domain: DGGITQSPKYLFRKEGQNVTLSCEQNLNHDAMYWYRQDPGQGLRLIYYSQIVNDFQKGDIAEGYSVSREKKESFPLTVTSAQKNPTAFYLCASSQVSGNTIYFGEGSWLTVV.

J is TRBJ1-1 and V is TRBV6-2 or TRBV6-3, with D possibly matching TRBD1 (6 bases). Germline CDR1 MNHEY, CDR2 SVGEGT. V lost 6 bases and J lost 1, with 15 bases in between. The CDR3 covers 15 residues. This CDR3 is CASRPSGTQNTEAFF. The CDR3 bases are TGTGCCAGCAGGCCTTCCGGGACACAGAACACTGAAGCTTTCTTT.

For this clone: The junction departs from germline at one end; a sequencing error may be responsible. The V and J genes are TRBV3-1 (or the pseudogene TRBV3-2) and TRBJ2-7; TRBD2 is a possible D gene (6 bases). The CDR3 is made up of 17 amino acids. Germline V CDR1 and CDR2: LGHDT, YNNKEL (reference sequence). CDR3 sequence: CASNQARDLYTGYEQYF. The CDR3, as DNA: TGTGCCAGCAACCAAGCCAGGGACTTATATACGGGCTACGAGCAGTACTTC.

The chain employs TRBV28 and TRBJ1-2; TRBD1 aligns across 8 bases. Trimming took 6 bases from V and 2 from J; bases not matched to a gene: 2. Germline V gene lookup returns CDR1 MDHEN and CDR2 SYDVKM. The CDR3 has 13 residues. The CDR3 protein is CASRGQVNYGYTF. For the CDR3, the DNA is TGTGCCAGCAGGGGACAGGTAAACTATGGCTACACCTTC.

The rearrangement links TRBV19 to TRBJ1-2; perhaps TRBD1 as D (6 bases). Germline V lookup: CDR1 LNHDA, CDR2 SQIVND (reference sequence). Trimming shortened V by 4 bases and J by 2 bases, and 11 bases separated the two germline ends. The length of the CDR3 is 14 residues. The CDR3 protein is CASSRGQTNYGYTF. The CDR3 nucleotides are TGTGCCAGTAGTAGAGGACAGACAAACTATGGCTACACCTTC.

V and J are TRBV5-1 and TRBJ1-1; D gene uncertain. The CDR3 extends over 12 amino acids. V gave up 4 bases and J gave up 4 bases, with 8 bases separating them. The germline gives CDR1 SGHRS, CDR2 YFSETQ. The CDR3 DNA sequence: TGCGCCAGCAGCACCGAGGGCACTGAAGCTTTCTTT. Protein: CASSTEGTEAFF.

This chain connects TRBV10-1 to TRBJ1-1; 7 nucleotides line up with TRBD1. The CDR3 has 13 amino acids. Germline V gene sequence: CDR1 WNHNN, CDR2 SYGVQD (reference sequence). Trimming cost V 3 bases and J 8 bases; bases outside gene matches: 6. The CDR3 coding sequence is TGCGCCAGCAGTGATGGCCAGGGGGTCGAAGCTTTCTTT. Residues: CASSDGQGVEAFF.

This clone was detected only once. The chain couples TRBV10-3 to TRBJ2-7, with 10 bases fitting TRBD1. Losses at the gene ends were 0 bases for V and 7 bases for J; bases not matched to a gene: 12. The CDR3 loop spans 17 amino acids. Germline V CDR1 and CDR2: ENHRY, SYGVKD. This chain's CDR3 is CAISESGQGSGPIEQYF. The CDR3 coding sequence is TGTGCCATCAGTGAGTCGGGACAGGGGTCGGGTCCCATTGAGCAGTACTTC.

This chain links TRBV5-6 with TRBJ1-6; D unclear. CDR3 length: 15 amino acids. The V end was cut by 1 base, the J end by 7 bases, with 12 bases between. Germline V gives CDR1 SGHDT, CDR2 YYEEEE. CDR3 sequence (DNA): TGTGCCAGCAGCTTGTTCGGTCTGAACAATTCACCCCTCCACTTT. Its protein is CASSLFGLNNSPLHF.

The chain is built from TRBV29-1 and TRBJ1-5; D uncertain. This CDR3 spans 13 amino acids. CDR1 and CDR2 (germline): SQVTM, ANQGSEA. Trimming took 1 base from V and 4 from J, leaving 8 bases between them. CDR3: CSVEVDTNQPQHF. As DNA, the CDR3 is TGCAGCGTTGAAGTAGACACAAATCAGCCCCAGCATTTT.

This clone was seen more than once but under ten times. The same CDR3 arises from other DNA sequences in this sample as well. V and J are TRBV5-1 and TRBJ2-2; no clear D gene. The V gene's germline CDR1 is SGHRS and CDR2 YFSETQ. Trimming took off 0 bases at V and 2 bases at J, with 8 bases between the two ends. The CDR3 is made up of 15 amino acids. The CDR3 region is CASSLGAANTGELFF. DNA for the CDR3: TGCGCCAGCAGCTTGGGGGCAGCCAACACCGGGGAGCTGTTTTTT.